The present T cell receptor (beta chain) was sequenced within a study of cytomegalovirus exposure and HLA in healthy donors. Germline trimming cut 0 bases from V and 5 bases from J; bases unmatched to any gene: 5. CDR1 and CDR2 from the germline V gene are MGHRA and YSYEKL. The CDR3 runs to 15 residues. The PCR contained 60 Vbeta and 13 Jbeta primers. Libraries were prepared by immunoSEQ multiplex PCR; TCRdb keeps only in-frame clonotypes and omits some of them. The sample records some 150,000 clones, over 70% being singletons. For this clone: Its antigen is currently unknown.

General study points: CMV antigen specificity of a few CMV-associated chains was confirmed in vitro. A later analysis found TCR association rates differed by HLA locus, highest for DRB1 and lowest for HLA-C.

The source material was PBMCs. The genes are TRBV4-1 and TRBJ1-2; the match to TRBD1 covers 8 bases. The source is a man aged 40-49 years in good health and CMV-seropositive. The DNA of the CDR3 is TGCGCCAGCAGCCAAGATGGACAGGGAATATATGGCTACACCTTC. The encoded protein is CASSQDGQGIYGYTF.